Presented here are 2 T cell receptor beta chains from one specimen sequenced in a study of blood T cells in healthy people across ages. A second 7 to 11 cycle PCR used barcoded and J-beta primers. TCRdb re-called the 5' RACE reads through MiXCR, storing one row per CDR3 protein. The sample contains 1.5 million to 2 million distinct CDR3 sequences, 25% to 30% of which appear only once. What was sequenced was blood. The receptors come from a woman in her thirties in good health.

The chain employs TRBV20-1 and TRBJ2-7; no clear D gene. Trimming removed 0 bases at V and 3 bases at J, with 12 bases between. This CDR3 spans 14 amino acids. Looked up from germline, CDR1 is DFQATT and CDR2 is SNEGSKA (reference sequence). Written as DNA, the CDR3 is TGCAGTGCTAGAGACCACGGAGCCAGCTACGAGCAGTACTTC. Its protein is CSARDHGASYEQYF.

The V gene is TRBV5-1, the J gene TRBJ1-2, with a weak D call TRBD1 (5 bases). The CDR3 spans 14 residues. Germline-derived CDR1 and CDR2 are SGHRS and YFSETQ. The V gene lost 0 bases and the J gene lost 4 bases, with 10 bases spanning the gap. CDR3 DNA: TGCGCCAGCAGCTTGGAGACAGACCGCTATGGCTACACCTTC. It codes for CASSLETDRYGYTF.